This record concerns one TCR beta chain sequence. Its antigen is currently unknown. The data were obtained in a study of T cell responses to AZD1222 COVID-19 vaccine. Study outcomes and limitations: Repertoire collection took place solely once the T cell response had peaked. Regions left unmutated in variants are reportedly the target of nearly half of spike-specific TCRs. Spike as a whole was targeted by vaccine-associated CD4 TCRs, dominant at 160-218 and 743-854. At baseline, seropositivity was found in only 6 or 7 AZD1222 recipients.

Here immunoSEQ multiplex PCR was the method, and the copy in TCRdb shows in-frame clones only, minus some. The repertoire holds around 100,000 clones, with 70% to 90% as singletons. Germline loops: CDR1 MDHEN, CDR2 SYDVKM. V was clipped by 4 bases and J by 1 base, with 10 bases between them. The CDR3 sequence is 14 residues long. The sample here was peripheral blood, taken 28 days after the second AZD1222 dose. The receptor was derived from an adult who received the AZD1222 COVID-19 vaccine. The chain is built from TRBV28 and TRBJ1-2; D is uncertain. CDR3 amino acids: CASSSGLVNYGYTF. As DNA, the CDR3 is TGTGCCAGCAGTTCAGGCCTCGTTAACTATGGCTACACCTTC.